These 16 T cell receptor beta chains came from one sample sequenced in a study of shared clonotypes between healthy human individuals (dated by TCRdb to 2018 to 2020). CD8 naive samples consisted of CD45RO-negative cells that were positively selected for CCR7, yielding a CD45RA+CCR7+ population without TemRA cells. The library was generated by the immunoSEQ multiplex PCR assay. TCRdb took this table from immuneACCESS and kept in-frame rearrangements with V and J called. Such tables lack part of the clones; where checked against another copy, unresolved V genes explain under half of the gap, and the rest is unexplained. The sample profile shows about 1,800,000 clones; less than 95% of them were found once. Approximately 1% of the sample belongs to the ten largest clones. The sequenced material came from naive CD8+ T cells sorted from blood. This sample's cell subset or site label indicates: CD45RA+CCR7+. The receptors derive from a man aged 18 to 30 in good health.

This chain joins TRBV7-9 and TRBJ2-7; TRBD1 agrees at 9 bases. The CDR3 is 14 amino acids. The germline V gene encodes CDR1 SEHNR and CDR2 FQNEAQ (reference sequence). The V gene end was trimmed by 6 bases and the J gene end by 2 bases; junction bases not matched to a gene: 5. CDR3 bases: TGTGCCAGCAGTTGGACAGGGGAGGCCTACGAGCAGTACTTC. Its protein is CASSWTGEAYEQYF. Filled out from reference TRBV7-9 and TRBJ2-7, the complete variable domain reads DTGVSQNPRHKITKRGQNVTFRCDPISEHNRLYWYRQTLGQGPEFLTYFQNEAQLEKSRLLSDRFSAERPKGSFSTLEIQRTEQGDSAMYLCASSWTGEAYEQYFGPGTRLTVT.

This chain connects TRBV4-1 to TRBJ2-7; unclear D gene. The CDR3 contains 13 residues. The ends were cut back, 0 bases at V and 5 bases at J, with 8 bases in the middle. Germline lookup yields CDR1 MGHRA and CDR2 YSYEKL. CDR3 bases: TGCGCCAGCAGCCAAGATCCCCTAGACGAGCAGTACTTC. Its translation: CASSQDPLDEQYF.

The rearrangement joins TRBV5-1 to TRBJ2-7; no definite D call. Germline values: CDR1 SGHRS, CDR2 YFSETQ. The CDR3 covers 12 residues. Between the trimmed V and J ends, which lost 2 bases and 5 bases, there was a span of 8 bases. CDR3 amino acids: CASSLYSHEQYF. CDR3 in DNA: TGCGCCAGCAGCTTATATAGCCACGAGCAGTACTTC.

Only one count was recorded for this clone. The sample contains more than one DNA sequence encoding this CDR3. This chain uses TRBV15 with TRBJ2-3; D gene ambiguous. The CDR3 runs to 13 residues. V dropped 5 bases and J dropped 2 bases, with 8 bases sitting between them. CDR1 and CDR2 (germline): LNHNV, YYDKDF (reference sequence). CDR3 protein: CATSGPYTDTQYF. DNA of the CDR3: TGTGCCACCAGCGGCCCCTACACAGATACGCAGTATTTT.

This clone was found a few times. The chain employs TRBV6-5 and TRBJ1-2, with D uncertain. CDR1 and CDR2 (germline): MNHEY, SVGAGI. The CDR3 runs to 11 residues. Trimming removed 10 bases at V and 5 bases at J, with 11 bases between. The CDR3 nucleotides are TGTGCCACTTTGGGGATGTATGGCTACACCTTC. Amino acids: CATLGMYGYTF.

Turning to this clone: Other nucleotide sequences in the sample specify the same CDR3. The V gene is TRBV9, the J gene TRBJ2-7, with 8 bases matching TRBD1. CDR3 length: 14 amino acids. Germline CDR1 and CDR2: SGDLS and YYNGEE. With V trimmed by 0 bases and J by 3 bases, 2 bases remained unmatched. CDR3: CASSVEGQGYEQYF. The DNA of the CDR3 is TGTGCCAGCAGCGTAGAAGGACAGGGCTACGAGCAGTACTTC.

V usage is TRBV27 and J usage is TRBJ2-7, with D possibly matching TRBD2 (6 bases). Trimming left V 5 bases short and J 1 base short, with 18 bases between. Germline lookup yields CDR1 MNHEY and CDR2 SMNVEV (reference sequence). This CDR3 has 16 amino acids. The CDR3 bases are TGTGCCAGCAGTCCAACCGGGACTTCCGGTTCCTACGAGCAGTACTTC. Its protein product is CASSPTGTSGSYEQYF.

The CDR3 loop is CASSQDIYGGSYEQYF. CDR3 sequence (DNA): TGCGCCAGCAGCCAAGATATTTACGGCGGCTCCTACGAGCAGTACTTC. The J gene is TRBJ2-7, the V gene TRBV4-1, with D unclear. In germline, CDR1 is MGHRA, CDR2 YSYEKL. V shed 0 bases and J shed 0 bases, with 12 bases lying between them. This CDR3 region has 16 residues.

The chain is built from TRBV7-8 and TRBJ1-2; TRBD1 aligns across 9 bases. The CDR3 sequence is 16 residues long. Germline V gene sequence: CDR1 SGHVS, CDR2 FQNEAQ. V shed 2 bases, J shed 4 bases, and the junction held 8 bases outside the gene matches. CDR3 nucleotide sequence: TGTGCCAGCAGCTTAATTCCTCTGGACAGGGGCTATGGCTACACCTTC. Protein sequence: CASSLIPLDRGYGYTF.

CDR3 loop: CASSQVKGSGGYTF. CDR3 DNA: TGTGCCAGCAGCCAAGTGAAGGGCTCGGGCGGCTACACCTTC. The chain links TRBV14 to TRBJ1-2; no clear D. The CDR3 length is 14 residues. Per the germline V gene, CDR1 is SGHDN and CDR2 is FVKESK. Trimming removed 1 base from V and 8 bases from J, with 14 bases in between.

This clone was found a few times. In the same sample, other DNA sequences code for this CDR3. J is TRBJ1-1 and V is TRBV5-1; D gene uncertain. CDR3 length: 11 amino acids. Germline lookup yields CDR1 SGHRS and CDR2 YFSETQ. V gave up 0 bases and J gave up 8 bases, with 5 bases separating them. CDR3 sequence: CASSLGREAFF. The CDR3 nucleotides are TGCGCCAGCAGCTTGGGGAGGGAAGCTTTCTTT.

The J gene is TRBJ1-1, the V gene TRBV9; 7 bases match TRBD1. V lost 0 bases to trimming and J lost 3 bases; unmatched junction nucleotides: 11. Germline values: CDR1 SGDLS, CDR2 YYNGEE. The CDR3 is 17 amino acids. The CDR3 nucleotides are TGTGCCAGCAGCGTAGGAGGAGGGGGCAGTGCGGACACTGAAGCTTTCTTT. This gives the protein CASSVGGGGSADTEAFF.

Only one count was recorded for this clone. CDR3 sequence (DNA): TGTGCCAGCAGCCCAGGAGGGGGTTCAGGTCAGCCCCAGCATTTT. Translated: CASSPGGGSGQPQHF. This chain connects TRBV27 to TRBJ1-5, with D possibly being TRBD1 (6 bases). The CDR3 totals 15 residues. V dropped 6 bases and J dropped 6 bases, with 18 bases sitting between them. Per germline, CDR1 MNHEY and CDR2 SMNVEV (reference sequence).

The CDR3 DNA follows: TGTGCCAGCAGCCTGGGCAGACCGAACACTGAAGCTTTCTTT. Its protein is CASSLGRPNTEAFF. The rearrangement uses TRBV2 and TRBJ1-1; no definite D call. The germline gives CDR1 SNHLY, CDR2 FYNNEI. Trimming removed 6 bases from V and 1 base from J, with 12 bases in between. The CDR3 has 14 residues.

The CDR3 nucleotides are TGCAGCGTCAGGCCGGACAATGAGCAGTTCTTC. It codes for CSVRPDNEQFF. The chain is built from TRBV29-1 and TRBJ2-1; D is uncertain. The CDR3 totals 11 residues. The germline V and J ends were trimmed by 6 bases and 5 bases, with 8 bases remaining between them. Germline lookup yields CDR1 SQVTM and CDR2 ANQGSEA.

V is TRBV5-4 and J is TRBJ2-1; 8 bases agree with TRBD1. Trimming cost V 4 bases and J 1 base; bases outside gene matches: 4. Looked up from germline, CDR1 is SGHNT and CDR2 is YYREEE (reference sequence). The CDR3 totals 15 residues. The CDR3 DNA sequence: TGTGCCAGCAGCCGGGACAGGCGTTCCTACAATGAGCAGTTCTTC. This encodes CASSRDRRSYNEQFF.